The entry below describes one T cell receptor (beta chain). This sample was taken from a study of blood T cell repertoires in COVID-19. As handled by the study authors: Reference gene primer amplification yielded estimated nucleated cell counts. TCRdb keeps only in-frame clones here, not all; method: immunoSEQ multiplex PCR. That table furnishes V, J and clone size, whereas the DNA furnished D and trimming. The profile shows just over 300,000 clones, about nine tenths of them singletons. The CDR3 has 13 amino acids. The V gene lost 3 bases and the J gene lost 7 bases, with 12 bases spanning the gap. Germline assignment: CDR1 SEHNR and CDR2 FQNEAQ (reference sequence).

This sequence originates from a woman younger than 45 with COVID-19, enrolled during active disease. Sequenced: peripheral blood. The V call is TRBV7-9, the J call TRBJ2-5; no reliable D call. Here the CDR3 reads CASSLVSVGTQYF. In DNA, the CDR3 is TGTGCCAGCAGCTTGGTTAGTGTCGGGACCCAGTACTTC.